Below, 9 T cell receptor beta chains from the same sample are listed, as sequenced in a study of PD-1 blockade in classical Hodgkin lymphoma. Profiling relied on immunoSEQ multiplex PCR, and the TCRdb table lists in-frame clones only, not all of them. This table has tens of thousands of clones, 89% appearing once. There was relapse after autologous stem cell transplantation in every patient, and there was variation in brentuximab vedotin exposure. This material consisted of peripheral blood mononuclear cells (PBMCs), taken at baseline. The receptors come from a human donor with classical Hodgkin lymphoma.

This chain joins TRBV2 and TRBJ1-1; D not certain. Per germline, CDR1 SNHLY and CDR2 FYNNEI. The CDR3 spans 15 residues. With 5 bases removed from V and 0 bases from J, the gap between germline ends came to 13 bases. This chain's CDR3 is CASSPLGGLNTEAFF. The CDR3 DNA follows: TGTGCCAGCAGTCCCCTAGGAGGTTTGAACACTGAAGCTTTCTTT.

CDR3 in DNA: TGCGCCAGCAGCTCGCTGGGGGGGATGAACACTGAAGCTTTCTTT. As protein: CASSSLGGMNTEAFF. The gene calls are TRBV5-1 and TRBJ1-1, with a weak D call TRBD1 (5 bases). Germline values: CDR1 SGHRS, CDR2 YFSETQ. V lost 3 bases and J 0 bases, leaving 12 bases between the germline ends. CDR3 length equals 15 residues.

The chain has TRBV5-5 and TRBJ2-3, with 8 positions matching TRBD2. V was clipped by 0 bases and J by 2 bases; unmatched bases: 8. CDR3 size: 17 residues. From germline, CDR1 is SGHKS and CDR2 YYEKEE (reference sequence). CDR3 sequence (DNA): TGTGCCAGCAGCTTGGCGGTAGCGGGGAGGGTCACAGATACGCAGTATTTT. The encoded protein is CASSLAVAGRVTDTQYF.

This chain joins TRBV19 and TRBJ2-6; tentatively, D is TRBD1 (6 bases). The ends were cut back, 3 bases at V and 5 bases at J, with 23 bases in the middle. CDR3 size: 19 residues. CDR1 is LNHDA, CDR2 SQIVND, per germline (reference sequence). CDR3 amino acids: CASSMGTGRISTRANVLTF. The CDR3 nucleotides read TGTGCCAGTAGTATGGGAACAGGGAGAATTAGTACTCGGGCCAACGTCCTGACTTTC.

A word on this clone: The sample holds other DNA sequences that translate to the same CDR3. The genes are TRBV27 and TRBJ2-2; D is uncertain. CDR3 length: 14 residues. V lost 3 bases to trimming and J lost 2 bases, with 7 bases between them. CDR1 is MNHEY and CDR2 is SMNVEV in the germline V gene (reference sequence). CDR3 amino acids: CASSFYSNTGELFF. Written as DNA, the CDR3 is TGTGCCAGCAGTTTTTACAGCAACACCGGGGAGCTGTTTTTT.

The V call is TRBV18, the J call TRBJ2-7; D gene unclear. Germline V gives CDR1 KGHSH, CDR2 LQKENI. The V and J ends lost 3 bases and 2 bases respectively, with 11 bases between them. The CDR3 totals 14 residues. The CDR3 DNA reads TGTGCCAGCTCACCTCTAGAAACCGCCTACGAGCAGTACTTC. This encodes CASSPLETAYEQYF.

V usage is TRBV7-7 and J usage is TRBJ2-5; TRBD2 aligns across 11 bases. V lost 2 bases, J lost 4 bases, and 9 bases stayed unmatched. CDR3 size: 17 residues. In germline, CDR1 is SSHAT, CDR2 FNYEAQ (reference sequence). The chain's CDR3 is CASSLSLAGGMAETQYF. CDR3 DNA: TGTGCCAGCAGCTTATCCCTAGCGGGAGGAATGGCAGAGACCCAGTACTTC.

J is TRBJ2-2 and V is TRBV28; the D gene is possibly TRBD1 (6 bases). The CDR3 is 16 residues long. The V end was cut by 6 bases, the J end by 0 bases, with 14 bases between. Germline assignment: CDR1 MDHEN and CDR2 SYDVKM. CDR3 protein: CASRPEGTPNTGELFF. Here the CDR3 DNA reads TGTGCCAGCAGACCCGAGGGGACACCGAACACCGGGGAGCTGTTTTTT. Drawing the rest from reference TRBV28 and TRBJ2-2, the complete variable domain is DVKVTQSSRYLVKRTGEKVFLECVQDMDHENMFWYRQDPGLGLRLIYFSYDVKMKEKGDIPEGYSVSREKKERFSLILESASTNQTSMYLCASRPEGTPNTGELFFGEGSRLTVL.

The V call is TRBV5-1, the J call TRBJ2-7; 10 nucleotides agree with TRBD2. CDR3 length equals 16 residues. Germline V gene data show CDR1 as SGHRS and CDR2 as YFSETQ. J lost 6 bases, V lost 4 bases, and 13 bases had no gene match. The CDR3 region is CASSIDSGRRAVEQYF. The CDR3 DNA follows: TGCGCCAGCAGCATCGATAGCGGGAGGAGAGCGGTCGAGCAGTACTTC.